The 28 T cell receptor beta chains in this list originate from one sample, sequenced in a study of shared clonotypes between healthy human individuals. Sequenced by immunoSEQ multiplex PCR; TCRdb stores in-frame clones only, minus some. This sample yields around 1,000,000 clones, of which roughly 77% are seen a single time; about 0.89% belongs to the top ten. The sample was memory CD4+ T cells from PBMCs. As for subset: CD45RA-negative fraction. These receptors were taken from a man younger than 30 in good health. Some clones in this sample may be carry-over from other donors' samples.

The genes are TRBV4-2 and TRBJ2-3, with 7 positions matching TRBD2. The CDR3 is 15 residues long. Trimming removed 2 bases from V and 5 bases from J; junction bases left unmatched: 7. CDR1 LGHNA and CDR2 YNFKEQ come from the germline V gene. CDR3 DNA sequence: TGTGCCAGCAGCCAAAATCGATTAGCGGGAGATACGCAGTATTTT. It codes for CASSQNRLAGDTQYF.

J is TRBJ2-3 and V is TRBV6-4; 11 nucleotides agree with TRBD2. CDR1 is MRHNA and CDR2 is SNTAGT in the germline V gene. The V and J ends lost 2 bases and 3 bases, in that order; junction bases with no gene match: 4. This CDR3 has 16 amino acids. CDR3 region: CASSDGASGGTDTQYF. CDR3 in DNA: TGTGCCAGCAGTGACGGGGCTAGCGGGGGGACAGATACGCAGTATTTT.

The DNA of the CDR3 is TGCGCCAGCAGAGAGACCTTGGGTTCTGGAAACACCATATATTTT. Amino acids: CASRETLGSGNTIYF. This chain uses TRBV5-1 with TRBJ1-3; D is unclear. The germline gives CDR1 SGHRS, CDR2 YFSETQ. The CDR3 length is 15 residues. V gave up 5 bases and J gave up 1 base, with 13 bases separating them. The full variable domain, its missing parts supplied by reference TRBV5-1 and TRBJ1-3, is KAGVTQTPRYLIKTRGQQVTLSCSPISGHRSVSWYQQTPGQGLQFLFEYFSETQRNKGNFPGRFSGRQFSNSRSEMNVSTLELGDSALYLCASRETLGSGNTIYFGEGSWLTVV.

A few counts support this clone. In nucleotides, the CDR3 is TGTGCCAGCTCACCACAGACGGGAGTTGCTAGTGAGCAGTTCTTC. Translation gives CASSPQTGVASEQFF. This chain uses TRBV18 with TRBJ2-1, with D possibly being TRBD2 (6 bases). The CDR3 consists of 15 residues. Per the germline V gene, CDR1 is KGHSH and CDR2 is LQKENI. Deletions cut 1 base from V and 9 bases from J, with 16 bases between.

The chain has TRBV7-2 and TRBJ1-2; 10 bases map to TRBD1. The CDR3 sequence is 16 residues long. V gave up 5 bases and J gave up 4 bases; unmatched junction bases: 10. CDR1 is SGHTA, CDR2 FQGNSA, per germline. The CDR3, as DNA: TGTGCCAGCAGCCTATGGGGGACAGGGGATTCCTATGGCTACACCTTC. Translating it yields CASSLWGTGDSYGYTF.

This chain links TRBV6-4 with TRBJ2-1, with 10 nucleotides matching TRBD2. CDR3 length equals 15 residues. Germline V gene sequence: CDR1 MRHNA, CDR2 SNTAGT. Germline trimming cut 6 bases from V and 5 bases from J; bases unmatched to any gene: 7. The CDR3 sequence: CASRSEAGGNNEQFF. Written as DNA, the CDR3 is TGTGCCAGCAGATCTGAAGCGGGAGGGAACAATGAGCAGTTCTTC.

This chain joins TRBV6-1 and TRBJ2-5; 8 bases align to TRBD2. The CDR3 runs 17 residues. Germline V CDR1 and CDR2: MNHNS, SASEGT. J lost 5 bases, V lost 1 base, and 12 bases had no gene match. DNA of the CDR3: TGTGCCAGCAGTGAAGTGTGGAGCGGGAGATTCGATGAGACCCAGTACTTC. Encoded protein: CASSEVWSGRFDETQYF.

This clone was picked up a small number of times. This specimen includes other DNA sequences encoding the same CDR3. The CDR3 nucleotides read TGTGCCAGCAGTTGGGGGATGAACACTGAAGCTTTCTTT. Its protein is CASSWGMNTEAFF. This chain uses TRBV27 with TRBJ1-1; D perhaps matches TRBD1 (5 bases). Between the trimmed V and J ends, which lost 4 bases and 0 bases, there was a span of 6 bases. Looked up from germline, CDR1 is MNHEY and CDR2 is SMNVEV (reference sequence). The CDR3 covers 13 residues.

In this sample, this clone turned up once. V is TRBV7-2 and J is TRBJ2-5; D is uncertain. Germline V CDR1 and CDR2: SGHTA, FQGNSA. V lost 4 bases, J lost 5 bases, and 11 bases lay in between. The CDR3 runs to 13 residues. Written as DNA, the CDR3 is TGTGCCAGCAGCTCCCGGGTCCCTGAGACCCAGTACTTC. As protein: CASSSRVPETQYF. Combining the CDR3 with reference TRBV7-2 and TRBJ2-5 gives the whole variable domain GAGVSQSPSNKVTEKGKDVELRCDPISGHTALYWYRQSLGQGLEFLIYFQGNSAPDKSGLPSDRFSAERTGGSVSTLTIQRTQQEDSAVYLCASSSRVPETQYFGPGTRLLVL.

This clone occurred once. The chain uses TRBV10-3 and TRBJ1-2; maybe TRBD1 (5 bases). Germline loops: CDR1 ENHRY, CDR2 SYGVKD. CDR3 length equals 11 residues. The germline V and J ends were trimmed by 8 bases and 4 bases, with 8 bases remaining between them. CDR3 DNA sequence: TGTGCCATCGGCGGGGGCTATGGCTACACCTTC. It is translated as CAIGGGYGYTF.

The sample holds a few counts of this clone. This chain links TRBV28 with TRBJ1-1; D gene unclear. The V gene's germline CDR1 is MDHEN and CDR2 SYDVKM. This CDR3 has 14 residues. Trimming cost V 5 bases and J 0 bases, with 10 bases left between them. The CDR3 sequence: CASSPRNMNTEAFF. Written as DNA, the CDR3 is TGTGCCAGCAGTCCCCGTAACATGAACACTGAAGCTTTCTTT.

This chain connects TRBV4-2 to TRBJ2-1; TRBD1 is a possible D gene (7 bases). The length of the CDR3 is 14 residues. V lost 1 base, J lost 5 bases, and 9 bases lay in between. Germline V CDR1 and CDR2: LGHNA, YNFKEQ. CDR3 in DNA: TGTGCCAGCAGCCAAGTCAGGGGGGACAATGAGCAGTTCTTC. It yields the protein CASSQVRGDNEQFF.

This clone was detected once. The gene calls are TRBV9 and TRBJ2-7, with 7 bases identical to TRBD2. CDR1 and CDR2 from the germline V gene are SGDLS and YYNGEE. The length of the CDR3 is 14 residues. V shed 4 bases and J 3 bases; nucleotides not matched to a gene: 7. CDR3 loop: CASSPGTTYYEQYF. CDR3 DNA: TGTGCCAGCAGCCCAGGGACTACTTACTACGAGCAGTACTTC.

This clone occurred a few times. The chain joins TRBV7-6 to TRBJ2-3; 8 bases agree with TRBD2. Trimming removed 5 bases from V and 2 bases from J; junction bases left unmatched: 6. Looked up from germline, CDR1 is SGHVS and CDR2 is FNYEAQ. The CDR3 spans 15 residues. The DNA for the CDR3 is TGTGCCAGCAGCCCCCGCGGGGGGCCCACAGATACGCAGTATTTT. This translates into CASSPRGGPTDTQYF.

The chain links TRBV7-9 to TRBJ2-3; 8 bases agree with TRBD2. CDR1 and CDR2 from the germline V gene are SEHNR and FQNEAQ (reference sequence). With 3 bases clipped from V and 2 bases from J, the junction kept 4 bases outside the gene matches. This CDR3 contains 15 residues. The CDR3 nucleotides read TGTGCCAGCAGCTTTCAAGCGGGGGACACAGATACGCAGTATTTT. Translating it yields CASSFQAGDTDTQYF. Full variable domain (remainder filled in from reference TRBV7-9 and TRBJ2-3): DTGVSQNPRHKITKRGQNVTFRCDPISEHNRLYWYRQTLGQGPEFLTYFQNEAQLEKSRLLSDRFSAERPKGSFSTLEIQRTEQGDSAMYLCASSFQAGDTDTQYFGPGTRLTVL.

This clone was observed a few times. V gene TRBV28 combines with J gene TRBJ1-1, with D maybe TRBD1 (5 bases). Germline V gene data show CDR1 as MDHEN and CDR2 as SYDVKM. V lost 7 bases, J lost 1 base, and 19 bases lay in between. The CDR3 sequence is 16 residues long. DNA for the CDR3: TGTGCCAGCAACTTGAACCAGGGTGCTGGGAACACTGAAGCTTTCTTT. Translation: CASNLNQGAGNTEAFF.

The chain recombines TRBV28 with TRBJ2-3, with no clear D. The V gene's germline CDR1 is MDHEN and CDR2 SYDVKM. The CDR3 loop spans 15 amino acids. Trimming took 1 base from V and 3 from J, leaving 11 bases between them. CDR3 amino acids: CASSLLSVPTDTQYF. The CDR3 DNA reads TGTGCCAGCAGTTTATTGTCAGTACCGACAGATACGCAGTATTTT.

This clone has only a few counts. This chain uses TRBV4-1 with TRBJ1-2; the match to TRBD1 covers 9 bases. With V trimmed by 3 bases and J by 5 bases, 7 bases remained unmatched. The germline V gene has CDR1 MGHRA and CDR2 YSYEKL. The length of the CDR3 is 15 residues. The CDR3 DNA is TGCGCCAGCAGCCACTCTAGGACAGGGGAATATGGCTACACCTTC. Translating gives CASSHSRTGEYGYTF.

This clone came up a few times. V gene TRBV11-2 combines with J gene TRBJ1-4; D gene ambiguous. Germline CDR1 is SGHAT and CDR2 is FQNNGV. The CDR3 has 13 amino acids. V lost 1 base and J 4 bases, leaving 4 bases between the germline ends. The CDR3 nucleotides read TGTGCCAGCAGCTTAGGGGTTAATGAAAAACTGTTTTTT. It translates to CASSLGVNEKLFF.

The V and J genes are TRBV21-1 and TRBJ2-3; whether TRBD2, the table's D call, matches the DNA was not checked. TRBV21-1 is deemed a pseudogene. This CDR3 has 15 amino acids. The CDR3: CASSKPTSGPDTQYF. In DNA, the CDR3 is TGTGCCAGCAGCAAACCGACTAGCGGGCCGGATACGCAGTATTTT.

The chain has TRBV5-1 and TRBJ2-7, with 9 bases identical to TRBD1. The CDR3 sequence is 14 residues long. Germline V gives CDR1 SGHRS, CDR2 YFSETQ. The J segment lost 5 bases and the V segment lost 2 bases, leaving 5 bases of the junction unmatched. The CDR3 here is CASSLQGASDEQYF. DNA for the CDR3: TGCGCCAGCAGCTTACAGGGGGCATCGGACGAGCAGTACTTC.

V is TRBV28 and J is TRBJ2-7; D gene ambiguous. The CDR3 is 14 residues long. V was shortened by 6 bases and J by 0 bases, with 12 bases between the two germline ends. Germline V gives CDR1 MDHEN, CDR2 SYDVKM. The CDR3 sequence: CASSHRRISYEQYF. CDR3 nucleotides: TGTGCCAGCAGCCATAGACGGATCTCCTACGAGCAGTACTTC.

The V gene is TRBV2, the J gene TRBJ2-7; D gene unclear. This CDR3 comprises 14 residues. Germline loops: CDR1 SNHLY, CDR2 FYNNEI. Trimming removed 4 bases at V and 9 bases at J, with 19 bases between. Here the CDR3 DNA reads TGTGCCAGCAGTGTAAGCTCGCTTAGCATCGGGCAGTACTTC. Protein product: CASSVSSLSIGQYF. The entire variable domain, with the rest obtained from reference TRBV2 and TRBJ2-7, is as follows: EPEVTQTPSHQVTQMGQEVILRCVPISNHLYFYWYRQILGQKVEFLVSFYNNEISEKSEIFDDQFSVERPDGSNFTLKIRSTKLEDSAMYFCASSVSSLSIGQYFGPGTRLTVT.

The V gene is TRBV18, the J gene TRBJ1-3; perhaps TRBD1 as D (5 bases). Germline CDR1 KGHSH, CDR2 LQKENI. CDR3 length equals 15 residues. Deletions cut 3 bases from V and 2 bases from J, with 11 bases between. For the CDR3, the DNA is TGTGCCAGCTCACCGGGGGGACGGACTGGAAACACCATATATTTT. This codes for CASSPGGRTGNTIYF.

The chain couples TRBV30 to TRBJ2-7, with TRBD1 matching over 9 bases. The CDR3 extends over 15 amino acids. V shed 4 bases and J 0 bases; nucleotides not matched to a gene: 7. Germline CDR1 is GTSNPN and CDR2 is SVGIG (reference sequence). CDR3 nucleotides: TGTGCCTGGACCTCCGGGACAGGGAACTCCTACGAGCAGTACTTC. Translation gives CAWTSGTGNSYEQYF.

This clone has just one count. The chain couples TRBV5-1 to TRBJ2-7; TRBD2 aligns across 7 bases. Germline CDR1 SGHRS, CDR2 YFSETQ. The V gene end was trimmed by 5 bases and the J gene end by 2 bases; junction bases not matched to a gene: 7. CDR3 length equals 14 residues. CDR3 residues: CASRYLADAYEQYF. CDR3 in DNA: TGCGCCAGCAGATACCTAGCGGATGCCTACGAGCAGTACTTC. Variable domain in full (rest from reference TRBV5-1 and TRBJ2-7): KAGVTQTPRYLIKTRGQQVTLSCSPISGHRSVSWYQQTPGQGLQFLFEYFSETQRNKGNFPGRFSGRQFSNSRSEMNVSTLELGDSALYLCASRYLADAYEQYFGPGTRLTVT.

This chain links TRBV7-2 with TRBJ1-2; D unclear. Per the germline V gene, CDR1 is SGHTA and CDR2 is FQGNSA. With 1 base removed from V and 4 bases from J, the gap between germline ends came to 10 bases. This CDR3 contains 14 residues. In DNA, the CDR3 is TGTGCCAGCAGCTTAGGAGGCTTGATCTATGGCTACACCTTC. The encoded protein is CASSLGGLIYGYTF.

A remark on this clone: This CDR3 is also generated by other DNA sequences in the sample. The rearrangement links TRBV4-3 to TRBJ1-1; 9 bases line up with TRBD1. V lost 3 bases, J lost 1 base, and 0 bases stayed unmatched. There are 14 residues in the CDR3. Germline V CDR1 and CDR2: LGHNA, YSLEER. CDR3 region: CASSQGQGNTEAFF. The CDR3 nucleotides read TGCGCCAGCAGCCAGGGACAGGGGAACACTGAAGCTTTCTTT.